These T cell receptor beta chains were read from a single sample in a study of shared clonotypes between healthy human individuals. Only in-frame clones appear in the TCRdb table, and some are missing; sequencing was by immunoSEQ multiplex PCR. The sample holds around 2.1 million clones; almost 96% are singletons and the top ten take 0.13%. The specimen sequenced was naive CD4+ T cells sorted from blood. The receptors come from a young man in good health. CDR3s include the opening cysteine and the closing phenylalanine or tryptophan. D genes are given only for firm matches. Expanded clones get a size class; other rows say once, few or many, or leave the size out.

CDR3 protein: CASSHGDYKNYEQYF; CDR3 DNA: TGTGCCAGCAGCCATGGGGACTACAAGAACTACGAGCAGTACTTC; V gene: TRBV5-6; CDR3 length: 15; J gene: TRBJ2-7; clone size: .; D gene: TRBD2
CDR3 protein: CASSTSGRGDTQYF; CDR3 DNA: TGTGCCAGCAGCACTAGCGGGCGGGGAGATACGCAGTATTTT; V gene: TRBV28; CDR3 length: 14; J gene: TRBJ2-3; clone size: .; D gene: TRBD2
CDR3 protein: CASSQTLWSEKLFF; CDR3 DNA: TGCGCCAGCAGCCAGACCCTCTGGAGCGAAAAACTGTTTTTT; V gene: TRBV4-3; CDR3 length: 14; J gene: TRBJ1-4; clone size: .; D gene: .
CDR3 protein: CASGSSGTTSPLHF; CDR3 DNA: TGTGCCAGCGGCTCCTCGGGGACTACTTCACCCCTCCACTTT; V gene: TRBV27; CDR3 length: 14; J gene: TRBJ1-6; clone size: .; D gene: .
CDR3 protein: CASSPRHATSTDTQYF; CDR3 DNA: TGTGCCAGCTCACCCCGACATGCCACTAGCACAGATACGCAGTATTTT; V gene: TRBV18; CDR3 length: 16; J gene: TRBJ2-3; clone size: .; D gene: .
CDR3 protein: CASSPGSVRSEQYF; CDR3 DNA: TGCGCCAGCAGCCCCGGTTCCGTCCGGTCCGAGCAGTACTTC; V gene: TRBV5-1; CDR3 length: 14; J gene: TRBJ2-7; clone size: .; D gene: .
CDR3 protein: CASSLYRARTGTFLDSYNSPLHF; CDR3 DNA: TGTGCCAGCAGTTTATACCGCGCGCGGACAGGGACGTTTCTTGACTCCTATAATTCACCCCTCCACTTT; V gene: TRBV27; CDR3 length: 23; J gene: TRBJ1-6; clone size: .; D gene: TRBD1
CDR3 protein: CASSLTVSGSSYEQYF; CDR3 DNA: TGCGCCAGCAGCCTGACAGTGAGCGGGAGCTCCTACGAGCAGTACTTC; V gene: TRBV5-1; CDR3 length: 16; J gene: TRBJ2-7; clone size: .; D gene: TRBD2
CDR3 protein: CASSFVGASQNIQYF; CDR3 DNA: TGTGCCAGCAGCTTCGTTGGGGCATCACAAAACATTCAGTACTTC; V gene: TRBV7-9; CDR3 length: 15; J gene: TRBJ2-4; clone size: .; D gene: .
CDR3 protein: CASSEARPYNSPLHF; CDR3 DNA: TGTGCCAGCAGTGAAGCGCGTCCCTATAATTCACCCCTCCACTTT; V gene: TRBV6-1; CDR3 length: 15; J gene: TRBJ1-6; clone size: .; D gene: .
CDR3 protein: CASSRAGLAEETQYF; CDR3 DNA: TGCGCCAGCAGCCGGGCGGGACTAGCTGAAGAGACCCAGTACTTC; V gene: TRBV5-1; CDR3 length: 15; J gene: TRBJ2-5; clone size: .; D gene: TRBD2
CDR3 protein: CASSLGLKNTEAFF; CDR3 DNA: TGTGCCAGCAGCTTAGGGTTGAAGAACACTGAAGCTTTCTTT; V gene: TRBV7-9; CDR3 length: 14; J gene: TRBJ1-1; clone size: .; D gene: .
CDR3 protein: CASSLIGSRETQYF; CDR3 DNA: TGTGCCAGCAGTTTAATCGGGAGTCGGGAGACCCAGTACTTC; V gene: TRBV27; CDR3 length: 14; J gene: TRBJ2-5; clone size: .; D gene: .
CDR3 protein: CASSPTGEAYNEQFF; CDR3 DNA: TGTGCCAGCAGCCCGACAGGGGAGGCCTACAATGAGCAGTTCTTC; V gene: TRBV5-6; CDR3 length: 15; J gene: TRBJ2-1; clone size: .; D gene: TRBD1
CDR3 protein: CASSETGVHYNEQFF; CDR3 DNA: TGTGCCAGCAGTGAAACAGGGGTCCACTACAATGAGCAGTTCTTC; V gene: TRBV6-1; CDR3 length: 15; J gene: TRBJ2-1; clone size: once; D gene: TRBD1
CDR3 protein: CASSLVGGNTEAFF; CDR3 DNA: TGTGCCAGCAGCTTGGTAGGGGGGAACACTGAAGCTTTCTTT; V gene: TRBV5-6; CDR3 length: 14; J gene: TRBJ1-1; clone size: .; D gene: .
CDR3 protein: CASAGTVGDNSPLHF; CDR3 DNA: TGTGCCAGCGCCGGGACGGTAGGCGATAATTCACCCCTCCACTTT; V gene: TRBV18; CDR3 length: 15; J gene: TRBJ1-6; clone size: .; D gene: .
CDR3 protein: CASSVQPDITGLYSYEQYF; CDR3 DNA: TGTGCCAGCAGCGTACAACCCGACATTACGGGACTCTACTCCTACGAGCAGTACTTC; V gene: TRBV9; CDR3 length: 19; J gene: TRBJ2-7; clone size: .; D gene: .
CDR3 protein: CASSLGGAEANSPLHF; CDR3 DNA: TGCGCCAGCAGCTTGGGTGGGGCCGAAGCGAATTCACCCCTCCACTTT; V gene: TRBV5-1; CDR3 length: 16; J gene: TRBJ1-6; clone size: once; D gene: .
CDR3 protein: CASSSTSGGVDTQYF; CDR3 DNA: TGTGCCAGCAGTTCCACTAGCGGGGGGGTAGATACGCAGTATTTT; V gene: TRBV5-4; CDR3 length: 15; J gene: TRBJ2-3; clone size: .; D gene: TRBD2
CDR3 protein: CASMLARNSPLHF; CDR3 DNA: TGTGCCAGCATGCTAGCCCGTAATTCACCCCTCCACTTT; V gene: TRBV27; CDR3 length: 13; J gene: TRBJ1-6; clone size: .; D gene: .
CDR3 protein: CASGAREKGNEKLFF; CDR3 DNA: TGTGCTAGTGGCGCCCGGGAGAAAGGGAATGAAAAACTGTTTTTT; V gene: TRBV12-5; CDR3 length: 15; J gene: TRBJ1-4; clone size: .; D gene: .
CDR3 protein: CAGGLAGNTGELFF; CDR3 DNA: TGTGCCGGGGGGCTAGCGGGAAACACCGGGGAGCTGTTTTTT; V gene: TRBV6-1; CDR3 length: 14; J gene: TRBJ2-2; clone size: .; D gene: TRBD2
CDR3 protein: CASSFLAGVEQFF; CDR3 DNA: TGCGCCAGCAGCTTCCTAGCGGGAGTTGAGCAGTTCTTC; V gene: TRBV5-1; CDR3 length: 13; J gene: TRBJ2-1; clone size: .; D gene: TRBD2
CDR3 protein: CASSRYTEAFF; CDR3 DNA: TGTGCCAGCAGCCGTTACACTGAAGCTTTCTTT; V gene: TRBV6-5; CDR3 length: 11; J gene: TRBJ1-1; clone size: .; D gene: .
CDR3 protein: CATSQAGDRSFNYGYTF; CDR3 DNA: TGTGCCACCTCCCAAGCTGGGGACAGATCCTTTAACTATGGCTACACCTTC; V gene: TRBV11-2; CDR3 length: 17; J gene: TRBJ1-2; clone size: .; D gene: TRBD1
CDR3 protein: CASSPTFVGVYSLSGNTIYF; CDR3 DNA: TGTGCCAGCAGTCCTACCTTCGTCGGGGTTTATTCTCTCTCTGGAAACACCATATATTTT; V gene: TRBV5-8; CDR3 length: 20; J gene: TRBJ1-3; clone size: .; D gene: .
CDR3 protein: CAINGGLQETQYF; CDR3 DNA: TGTGCCATCAACGGGGGGTTACAAGAGACCCAGTACTTC; V gene: TRBV10-3; CDR3 length: 13; J gene: TRBJ2-5; clone size: .; D gene: TRBD2
CDR3 protein: CASSQVGGVNQPQHF; CDR3 DNA: TGCGCCAGCAGCCAAGTGGGGGGTGTAAATCAGCCCCAGCATTTT; V gene: TRBV4-1; CDR3 length: 15; J gene: TRBJ1-5; clone size: .; D gene: .
CDR3 protein: CASSPDPSNTEAFF; CDR3 DNA: TGTGCCAGCAGCCCTGACCCATCCAACACTGAAGCTTTCTTT; V gene: TRBV7-3; CDR3 length: 14; J gene: TRBJ1-1; clone size: .; D gene: .
CDR3 protein: CASSRGIAGAQETQYF; CDR3 DNA: TGTGCCAGCAGCAGGGGGATAGCGGGAGCGCAAGAGACCCAGTACTTC; V gene: TRBV11-3; CDR3 length: 16; J gene: TRBJ2-5; clone size: once; D gene: TRBD2
CDR3 protein: CASRFGQGSGYTF; CDR3 DNA: TGTGCCAGCAGATTTGGACAGGGAAGTGGCTACACCTTC; V gene: TRBV6-5; CDR3 length: 13; J gene: TRBJ1-2; clone size: .; D gene: TRBD1
CDR3 protein: CASSLRLQAGLTGELFF; CDR3 DNA: TGTGCCAGCAGCTTAAGGCTCCAAGCGGGACTGACCGGGGAGCTGTTTTTT; V gene: TRBV5-5; CDR3 length: 17; J gene: TRBJ2-2; clone size: .; D gene: TRBD2
CDR3 protein: CASSLSEQFF; CDR3 DNA: TGTGCCAGCAGCTTAAGTGAGCAGTTCTTC; V gene: TRBV7-9; CDR3 length: 10; J gene: TRBJ2-1; clone size: .; D gene: .
CDR3 protein: CSVGYVPYNEQFF; CDR3 DNA: TGCAGCGTCGGCTATGTACCCTACAATGAGCAGTTCTTC; V gene: TRBV29-1; CDR3 length: 13; J gene: TRBJ2-1; clone size: .; D gene: .
CDR3 protein: CASSPGVGSPLHF; CDR3 DNA: TGTGCCAGCAGCCCAGGGGTAGGCTCACCCCTCCACTTT; V gene: TRBV11-3; CDR3 length: 13; J gene: TRBJ1-6; clone size: .; D gene: .
CDR3 protein: CASSYSDRGEQYF; CDR3 DNA: TGTGCCAGCAGTTACTCGGACCGAGGGGAGCAGTACTTC; V gene: TRBV6-5; CDR3 length: 13; J gene: TRBJ2-7; clone size: .; D gene: .
CDR3 protein: CAWTGAANYGYTF; CDR3 DNA: TGTGCCTGGACAGGGGCGGCTAACTATGGCTACACCTTC; V gene: TRBV30; CDR3 length: 13; J gene: TRBJ1-2; clone size: .; D gene: .
CDR3 protein: CAISEGREDNQPQHF; CDR3 DNA: TGTGCCATCAGTGAAGGGAGGGAAGACAATCAGCCCCAGCATTTT; V gene: TRBV10-3; CDR3 length: 15; J gene: TRBJ1-5; clone size: .; D gene: .
CDR3 protein: CASSLASGFDYGYTF; CDR3 DNA: TGTGCCAGCAGCTTGGCATCCGGGTTTGACTATGGCTACACCTTC; V gene: TRBV5-4; CDR3 length: 15; J gene: TRBJ1-2; clone size: .; D gene: .
CDR3 protein: CATSRVDGQETQYF; CDR3 DNA: TGTGCCACCAGCAGAGTGGACGGACAAGAGACCCAGTACTTC; V gene: TRBV15; CDR3 length: 14; J gene: TRBJ2-5; clone size: .; D gene: .
CDR3 protein: CASSGGVDWGETQYF; CDR3 DNA: TGTGCCAGCTCCGGCGGGGTGGATTGGGGGGAGACCCAGTACTTC; V gene: TRBV2; CDR3 length: 15; J gene: TRBJ2-5; clone size: .; D gene: .
CDR3 protein: CAIGPLSNQPQHF; CDR3 DNA: TGTGCCATCGGTCCCCTTTCAAATCAGCCCCAGCATTTT; V gene: TRBV10-3; CDR3 length: 13; J gene: TRBJ1-5; clone size: once; D gene: .
CDR3 protein: CASSPNVGDSGNTIYF; CDR3 DNA: TGTGCCAGCTCACCAAATGTGGGGGACTCTGGAAACACCATATATTTT; V gene: TRBV18; CDR3 length: 16; J gene: TRBJ1-3; clone size: .; D gene: .
CDR3 protein: CASSPGTLGEAFF; CDR3 DNA: TGTGCCAGCAGTCCCGGGACGTTAGGGGAAGCTTTCTTT; V gene: TRBV2; CDR3 length: 13; J gene: TRBJ1-1; clone size: .; D gene: .
CDR3 protein: CASSAQVNTGELFF; CDR3 DNA: TGTGCCAGCAGCGCTCAGGTGAACACCGGGGAGCTGTTTTTT; V gene: TRBV9; CDR3 length: 14; J gene: TRBJ2-2; clone size: .; D gene: .
CDR3 protein: CASSVEGYEQYF; CDR3 DNA: TGTGCCAGCAGTGTAGAGGGATACGAGCAGTACTTC; V gene: TRBV6-1; CDR3 length: 12; J gene: TRBJ2-7; clone size: .; D gene: .
CDR3 protein: CAWSGTSPEQFF; CDR3 DNA: TGTGCCTGGAGTGGCACGAGCCCTGAGCAGTTCTTC; V gene: TRBV30; CDR3 length: 12; J gene: TRBJ2-1; clone size: once; D gene: .